The rows below give T cell receptor beta chains drawn from one sample of a study of blood T cells in healthy people across ages. Using its own MiXCR run on the 5' RACE reads, TCRdb lists one record per CDR3 protein. The data show approximately 760,000 distinct CDR3 sequences, with 25% seen just once and more than 8% held by the top ten. The sample was also linked to a second study, of T cells of mothers and their children.

Sequenced sample: blood. The origin of the receptors is a boy between 10 and 17 years old in good health. Each CDR3 is given with its conserved first and last residue. The order of the fields is clone size, J gene, D gene, V gene, CDR3 protein, CDR3 DNA. A D gene is named only where the DNA matches it firmly. Clone size, where shown, is once, few, many, or a class for clones that have expanded.

>-|TRBJ2-1|TRBD2|TRBV12-3/TRBV12-4
CASIQTSGPAYNEQFF
TGTGCCAGCATCCAGACTAGCGGACCGGCCTACAATGAGCAGTTCTTC
>-|TRBJ2-5|TRBD1|TRBV25-1
CASSDPYRGLETQYF
TGTGCCAGCAGTGACCCATACAGGGGGTTGGAGACCCAGTACTTC
>-|TRBJ1-1|-|TRBV20-1
CSLHRGGVTEAFF
TGCAGTCTTCACCGGGGGGGGGTCACTGAAGCTTTCTTT
>-|TRBJ2-1|-|TRBV4-1
CASSQDQGQYNEQFF
TGCGCCAGCAGCCAAGATCAGGGGCAGTACAATGAGCAGTTCTTC
>-|TRBJ2-7|-|TRBV3-1
CASSHYGRTDSYEQYF
TGTGCCAGCAGCCATTATGGGCGGACAGACTCCTACGAGCAGTACTTC
>-|TRBJ2-1|TRBD2|TRBV3-1
CASSRDQGSGRSDEQFF
TGTGCCAGCAGCCGAGATCAGGGTAGCGGGAGATCGGATGAGCAGTTCTTC
>few|TRBJ2-1|-|TRBV9
CASSVEGQVQNEQFF
TGTGCCAGCAGCGTAGAAGGGCAGGTCCAGAATGAGCAGTTCTTC
>-|TRBJ2-1|TRBD2|TRBV7-2
CASSLMTSGGNEQFF
TGTGCCAGCAGCCTCATGACTAGCGGGGGCAATGAGCAGTTCTTC
>-|TRBJ2-5|-|TRBV6-1
CASNRRREETQYF
TGTGCCAGCAACCGAAGGAGGGAAGAGACCCAGTACTTC
>few|TRBJ2-5|-|TRBV6-5
CASSYSGAFQETQYF
TGTGCCAGCAGTTACTCAGGCGCCTTCCAAGAGACCCAGTACTTC
>few|TRBJ1-4|TRBD1|TRBV5-1
CASSLDPEGTGNEKLFF
TGCGCCAGCAGCTTGGACCCCGAAGGGACAGGGAATGAAAAACTGTTTTTT
>-|TRBJ1-1|TRBD1|TRBV5-4
CASSLPGTGWITEAFF
TGTGCCAGCAGCCTACCCGGGACAGGGTGGATCACTGAAGCTTTCTTT
>-|TRBJ2-5|-|TRBV5-1
CVSYIGSQETQYF
TGCGTCAGCTATATCGGGTCCCAAGAGACCCAGTACTTC
>-|TRBJ2-3|-|TRBV12-3/TRBV12-4
CASSRTVPDTQYF
TGTGCCAGCAGTAGGACAGTCCCCGATACGCAGTATTTT
>-|TRBJ2-7|-|TRBV20-1
CSARVAGNPYEQYF
TGCAGTGCTAGAGTGGCAGGGAACCCCTACGAGCAGTACTTC
>-|TRBJ1-1|TRBD1|TRBV14
CASSPSTGFTEAFF
TGTGCCAGCAGCCCCTCGACAGGGTTCACTGAAGCTTTCTTT
>once|TRBJ2-7|TRBD2|TRBV20-1
CSAGPSGRYEQYF
TGCAGTGCTGGACCCAGCGGGAGATACGAGCAGTACTTC
>-|TRBJ2-5|TRBD2|TRBV28
CASSLQPSGTQETQYF
TGTGCCAGCAGTTTACAACCTAGCGGAACACAAGAGACCCAGTACTTC
>few|TRBJ1-5|TRBD1|TRBV2
CASGQGAPGNQPQHF
TGTGCCAGCGGGCAGGGGGCGCCGGGCAATCAGCCCCAGCATTTT
>-|TRBJ2-1|TRBD2|TRBV6-1
CASRKLANAYNEQFF
TGTGCCAGCAGGAAACTAGCGAACGCCTACAATGAGCAGTTCTTC
>-|TRBJ1-1|-|TRBV12-3/TRBV12-4
CASSFQERTEAFF
TGTGCCAGCAGTTTCCAGGAGAGGACTGAAGCTTTCTTT
>few|TRBJ2-5|-|TRBV6-5
CASSYSAGGAYQETQYF
TGTGCCAGCAGTTACTCGGCAGGCGGAGCGTACCAAGAGACCCAGTACTTC
>-|TRBJ2-3|TRBD2|TRBV6-5
CATRFTPGLARTDTQYF
TGTGCCACCAGATTTACTCCAGGACTAGCGCGAACAGATACGCAGTATTTT
>-|TRBJ2-7|-|TRBV6-1
CARQGPDSPYEQYF
TGTGCCAGACAAGGCCCCGACAGTCCCTACGAGCAGTACTTC
>-|TRBJ2-1|TRBD2|TRBV28
CASRPITGTSGEYNEQFF
TGTGCCAGCAGACCCATTACCGGGACTAGCGGGGAGTACAATGAGCAGTTCTTC
>few|TRBJ2-7|-|TRBV5-6
CASSPRESYEQYF
TGTGCCAGCTCCCCGAGGGAGAGCTACGAGCAGTACTTC
>few|TRBJ2-1|TRBD2|TRBV12-3/TRBV12-4
CASSSLAGGPWSYNEQFF
TGTGCCAGCAGTTCTCTAGCGGGAGGGCCCTGGTCCTACAATGAGCAGTTCTTC
>many|TRBJ2-5|-|TRBV29-1
CSVEDGRGYQETQYF
TGCAGCGTTGAAGATGGAAGAGGGTACCAAGAGACCCAGTACTTC
>few|TRBJ2-1|-|TRBV4-1
CASSQPTRDTYNEQFF
TGCGCCAGCAGCCAACCAACCCGGGACACCTACAATGAGCAGTTCTTC
>few|TRBJ1-1|-|TRBV13
CASGYRVLTGNTEAFF
TGTGCCAGCGGGTACAGGGTACTTACTGGGAACACTGAAGCTTTCTTT
>-|TRBJ2-3|-|TRBV10-2
CASSEIVGPGTDTQYF
TGCGCCAGCAGTGAGATCGTAGGACCAGGCACAGATACGCAGTATTTT
>few|TRBJ2-1|-|TRBV29-1
CSVEGAADNEQFF
TGCAGCGTTGAGGGGGCGGCTGACAATGAGCAGTTCTTC
>-|TRBJ2-7|-|TRBV7-2
CASSPSDTYEQYF
TGTGCCAGCAGCCCCAGCGACACCTACGAGCAGTACTTC
>-|TRBJ1-4|TRBD1|TRBV7-2
CASSLRQGTNEKLFF
TGTGCCAGCAGCCTGAGACAGGGAACTAATGAAAAACTGTTTTTT
>-|TRBJ2-3|TRBD2|TRBV9
CASSGETSGADTQYF
TGTGCCAGCAGCGGAGAGACTAGCGGGGCAGATACGCAGTATTTT
>-|TRBJ1-2|TRBD1|TRBV7-9
CASSSATGGVYGYTF
TGTGCCAGCAGCTCTGCGACAGGGGGAGTCTATGGCTACACCTTC
>few|TRBJ1-2|-|TRBV4-3
CASSQDPSGYGYTF
TGCGCCAGCAGCCAAGACCCGTCGGGCTATGGCTACACCTTC
>-|TRBJ2-7|-|TRBV29-1
CSAHNRELGEQYF
TGCAGCGCCCACAACAGGGAGCTAGGGGAGCAGTACTTC
>-|TRBJ2-1|-|TRBV5-1
CASSPWASQSSYNEQFF
TGCGCCAGCAGCCCCTGGGCTAGCCAGAGCTCCTACAATGAGCAGTTCTTC
>-|TRBJ2-7|-|TRBV25-1
CASSELAEQYF
TGTGCCAGCAGTGAATTGGCCGAGCAGTACTTC
>few|TRBJ2-7|-|TRBV21-1
CASSKGCHQPYEQYF
TGTGCCAGCAGCAAGGGGTGCCACCAACCCTACGAGCAGTACTTC
>-|TRBJ2-5|-|TRBV20-1
CSAMTGLETQYF
TGCAGTGCAATGACAGGTCTGGAGACCCAGTACTTC
>once|TRBJ2-3|TRBD2|TRBV5-1
CASSLMSLAEDTQYF
TGCGCCAGCAGCTTGATGTCCCTAGCGGAAGATACGCAGTATTTT
>few|TRBJ2-3|-|TRBV27
CASSSHSSTDTQYF
TGTGCCAGCAGTTCTCACTCTAGCACAGATACGCAGTATTTT